This T cell receptor beta chain stems from a study of cytotoxic CD8 clonotypes in ibrutinib-treated CLL. The CDR3 spans 14 residues. Trimming took 0 bases from V and 8 from J, leaving 12 bases between them. From germline, CDR1 is SGHRS and CDR2 YFSETQ. Clones were sequenced by immunoSEQ multiplex PCR, and TCRdb holds only the in-frame ones, with some missing. The sample shows approximately 350,000 clones, roughly 70% of them seen only once. The sequence came from a human donor with chronic lymphocytic leukemia. The starting material was PBMCs, obtained after 36 months of ibrutinib treatment. V gene TRBV5-1 combines with J gene TRBJ2-1; a possible D gene is TRBD2 (7 bases). The CDR3 bases are TGCGCCAGCAGCTTGGAGGGGGGGACGGATGAGCAGTTCTTC. It is translated as CASSLEGGTDEQFF. Full variable domain (remainder filled in from reference TRBV5-1 and TRBJ2-1): KAGVTQTPRYLIKTRGQQVTLSCSPISGHRSVSWYQQTPGQGLQFLFEYFSETQRNKGNFPGRFSGRQFSNSRSEMNVSTLELGDSALYLCASSLEGGTDEQFFGPGTRLTVL.